The T cell receptor beta chain described here comes from a study of T cells in Graves' hyperthyroidism and ophthalmopathy. This CDR3 region has 16 residues. CDR1 is DFQATT, CDR2 SNEGSKA, per germline (reference sequence). After removal of 3 bases from V and 2 bases from J, the junction contained 9 bases not matched to a gene. From RNA transcripts, TCR beta CDR3 regions were amplified. Researchers ran a first-round RT-PCR on the TCR CDR3 using the HTBI primer set. TCRdb used MiXCR to reprocess the multiplex PCR reads, holding one entry per CDR3 protein. The sample carries more than 500,000 distinct CDR3 sequences, 46% recorded once.

This chain links TRBV20-1 with TRBJ1-5; 8 bases align to TRBD1. This clonotype was obtained from an adult woman with Graves' disease, either hyperthyroidism or ophthalmopathy (not recorded which). The sample was peripheral blood or thyroid tissue (not recorded which). The DNA of the CDR3 is TGCAGTGCTAGGGACAGGGCGTTTGAGGGCAATCAGCCCCAGCATTTT. Amino acid sequence: CSARDRAFEGNQPQHF.